This TCR beta chain appears in the sequencing data of a study of blood T cell repertoires in COVID-19. The CDR3 extends over 16 amino acids. The V and J ends lost 1 base and 3 bases respectively, with 14 bases between them. CDR1 and CDR2 (germline): MNHNS, SASEGT. Generated by immunoSEQ multiplex PCR, the TCRdb table keeps only in-frame clones and is missing some. The sample consists of around 330,000 clones, approximately 88% of them appearing once. The origin of this receptor is a man aged 55 to 70 who had recovered from COVID-19. The V call is TRBV6-1, the J call TRBJ2-3; no clear D. The specimen sequenced was PBMCs or T cells enriched from blood (not recorded which). The CDR3 region has the DNA TGTGCCAGCAGTGAAGTGGGTATACAGTGGACAGATACGCAGTATTTT. Amino acid sequence: CASSEVGIQWTDTQYF.